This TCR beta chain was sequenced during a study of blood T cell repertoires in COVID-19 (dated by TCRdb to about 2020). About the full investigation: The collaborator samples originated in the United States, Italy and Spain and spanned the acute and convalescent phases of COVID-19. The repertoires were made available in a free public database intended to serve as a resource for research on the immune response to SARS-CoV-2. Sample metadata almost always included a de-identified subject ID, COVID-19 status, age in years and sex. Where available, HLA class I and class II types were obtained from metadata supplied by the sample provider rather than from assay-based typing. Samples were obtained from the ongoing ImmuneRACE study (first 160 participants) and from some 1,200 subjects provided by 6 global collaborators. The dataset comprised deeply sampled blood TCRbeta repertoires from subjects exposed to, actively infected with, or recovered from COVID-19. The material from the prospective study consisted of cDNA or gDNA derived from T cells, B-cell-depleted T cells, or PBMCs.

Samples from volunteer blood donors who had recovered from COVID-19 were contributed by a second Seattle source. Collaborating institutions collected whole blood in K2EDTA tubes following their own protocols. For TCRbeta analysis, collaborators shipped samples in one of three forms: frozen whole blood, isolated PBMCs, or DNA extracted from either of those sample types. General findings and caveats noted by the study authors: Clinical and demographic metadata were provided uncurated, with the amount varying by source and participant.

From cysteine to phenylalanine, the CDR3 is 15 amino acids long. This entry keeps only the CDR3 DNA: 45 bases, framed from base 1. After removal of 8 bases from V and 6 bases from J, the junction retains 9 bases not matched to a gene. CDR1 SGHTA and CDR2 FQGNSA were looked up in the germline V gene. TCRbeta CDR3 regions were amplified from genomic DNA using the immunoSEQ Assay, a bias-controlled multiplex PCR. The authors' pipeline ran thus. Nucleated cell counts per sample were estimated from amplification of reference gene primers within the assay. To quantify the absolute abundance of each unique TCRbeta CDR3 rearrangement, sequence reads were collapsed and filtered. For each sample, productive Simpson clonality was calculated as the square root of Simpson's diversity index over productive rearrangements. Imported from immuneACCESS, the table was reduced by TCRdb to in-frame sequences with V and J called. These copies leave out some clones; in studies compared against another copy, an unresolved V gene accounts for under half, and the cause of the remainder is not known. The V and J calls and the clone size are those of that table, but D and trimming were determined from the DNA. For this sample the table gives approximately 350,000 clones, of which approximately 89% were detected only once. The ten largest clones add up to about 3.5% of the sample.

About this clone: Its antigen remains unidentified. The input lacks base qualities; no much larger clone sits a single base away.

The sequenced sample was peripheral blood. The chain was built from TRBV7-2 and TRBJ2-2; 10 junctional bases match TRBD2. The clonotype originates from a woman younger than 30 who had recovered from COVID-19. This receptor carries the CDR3 CASGQLAGNPGELFF. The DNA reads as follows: TGTGCCAGCGGACAACTAGCGGGAAATCCCGGGGAGCTGTTTTTT.